The 14 T cell receptor beta chains reported below all come from one sample, sequenced in a study of CD8+CD57+ T cells in acquired aplastic anemia. Both TCR beta VDJ combination and CDR3 sequence profiling were carried out. Genomic DNA was the template for this profiling. TCRdb reprocessed the reads via MiXCR and lists one record per CDR3 protein. This table has about 150,000 distinct CDR3 sequences, just over 50% appearing once. The authors sequenced patients whose flow cytometry had shown CD8+CD57+ cell expansion. The specimen was sorted CD4+, CD8+, or CD8+CD57+ T cells (not recorded which) from PBMCs. These receptors all stem from a human donor with aplastic anemia.

This clonotype was seen a few times. The J gene is TRBJ2-3, the V gene TRBV4-3; 13 bases are shared with TRBD2. With V trimmed by 4 bases and J by 1 base, 2 bases remained unmatched. This CDR3 has 16 residues. Germline values: CDR1 LGHNA, CDR2 YSLEER. CDR3 nucleotide sequence: TGCGCCAGCAGCCGTGGGACTAGCGGGGGCACAGATACGCAGTATTTT. Its translation: CASSRGTSGGTDTQYF.

This chain connects TRBV10-3 to TRBJ2-1; 9 bases are a match to TRBD1. V lost 10 bases and J lost 4; bases outside the gene matches: 17. This CDR3 has 17 amino acids. CDR1 is ENHRY, CDR2 SYGVKD, per germline. CDR3 bases: TGTGCCACCAGGCAAGGGTCCGGGACAGGGAAATACAATGAGCAGTTCTTC. As protein: CATRQGSGTGKYNEQFF.

The chain has TRBV29-1 and TRBJ2-1; tentatively, D is TRBD1 or TRBD2 (5 bases each). Looked up from germline, CDR1 is SQVTM and CDR2 is ANQGSEA. Trimming shortened V by 8 bases and J by 6 bases, and 20 bases separated the two germline ends. The CDR3 contains 14 residues. CDR3 in DNA: TGCAGCACGCCGGGACCCCGGGGCAGCAATGAGCAGTTCTTC. Translation gives CSTPGPRGSNEQFF.

The chain uses TRBV15 and TRBJ2-3; D tentatively reads TRBD1 or TRBD2 (5 bases each). The CDR3 consists of 16 residues. Germline V gene data show CDR1 as LNHNV and CDR2 as YYDKDF (reference sequence). Trimming removed 1 base from V and 8 bases from J, with 19 bases in between. The CDR3 bases are TGTGCCACCAGCAGAGTCGAGGGGCCACGAGAGGTTACGCAGTATTTT. It encodes CATSRVEGPREVTQYF.

This clonotype was observed once. The V gene is TRBV7-2, the J gene TRBJ2-7; TRBD2 matches 9 bases. The CDR3 is made up of 15 amino acids. The V and J ends lost 2 bases and 3 bases, in that order; junction bases with no gene match: 5. The V gene's germline CDR1 is SGHTA and CDR2 FQGNSA. The DNA for the CDR3 is TGTGCCAGCAGCTTACGTAGCGGGGGCGACTACGAGCAGTACTTC. Protein: CASSLRSGGDYEQYF.

In regard to this clonotype: The junction departs from the called germline gene at one end, perhaps through a read error. This chain uses TRBV19 with TRBJ1-2; no firm D call. This CDR3 is built from 12 residues. Germline-derived CDR1 and CDR2 are LNHDA and SQIVND (reference sequence). CDR3 coding DNA: TGTGCCAGTGGTATAGGCCTCTATGGCTACACCTTC. Translating gives CASGIGLYGYTF.

The rearrangement uses TRBV20-1 and TRBJ1-1; D is unresolved. The CDR3 has 12 amino acids. The germline V and J ends were trimmed by 6 bases and 0 bases, with 8 bases remaining between them. Germline V gene lookup returns CDR1 DFQATT and CDR2 SNEGSKA (reference sequence). CDR3: CSAAQMNTEAFF. The CDR3, as DNA: TGCAGTGCAGCGCAGATGAACACTGAAGCTTTCTTT.

This clonotype showed up just once. The V and J genes are TRBV20-1 and TRBJ1-3, with TRBD1 matching 7 bases. CDR3 length equals 13 residues. V lost 3 bases to trimming and J lost 4 bases; unmatched junction nucleotides: 3. Germline loops: CDR1 DFQATT, CDR2 SNEGSKA (reference sequence). The CDR3 region is CSASNRGGNTIYF. The CDR3 DNA follows: TGCAGTGCTAGTAACAGGGGAGGAAACACCATATATTTT.

The V gene is TRBV5-1, the J gene TRBJ2-7; 7 nucleotides align to TRBD1. Germline V CDR1 and CDR2: SGHRS, YFSETQ. CDR3 length: 17 residues. Germline trimming cut 5 bases from V and 4 bases from J; bases unmatched to any gene: 18. CDR3 in amino acids: CASRPNLRGIPPYEQYF. CDR3 sequence (DNA): TGCGCCAGCAGACCAAACCTCAGGGGGATCCCTCCTTACGAGCAGTACTTC.

This clonotype appeared many times. V gene TRBV18 combines with J gene TRBJ2-7; no firm D call. Trimming removed 4 bases at V and 6 bases at J, with 10 bases between. This CDR3 spans 12 amino acids. Germline V lookup: CDR1 KGHSH, CDR2 LQKENI. The CDR3 here is CASSQESLEQYF. The CDR3 coding sequence is TGTGCCAGCTCACAGGAATCCCTCGAGCAGTACTTC.

In DNA form, the CDR3 reads TGTGCCAGCAGCTTTATATCCCCTTTAGCGGGAGGGTCCTACGAGCAGTACTTC. It is translated as CASSFISPLAGGSYEQYF. The chain carries TRBV7-4 and TRBJ2-7; TRBD2 matches at 11 bases. V shed 3 bases, J shed 1 base, and the junction held 11 bases outside the gene matches. The CDR3 covers 18 residues. Germline V gene lookup returns CDR1 SGHVT and CDR2 SQSDAQ.

This chain connects TRBV24-1 to TRBJ1-5; D not certain. Deletions cut 3 bases from V and 6 bases from J, with 11 bases between. The CDR3 length is 14 residues. Germline V gene lookup returns CDR1 KGHDR and CDR2 SFDVKD. CDR3 in DNA: TGTGCCACCAGTGATGAGAGGGTAGGTCAGCCCCAGCATTTT. Translation: CATSDERVGQPQHF.

The chain combines TRBV10-3 with TRBJ2-3; tentatively, D is TRBD1 (5 bases). CDR1 is ENHRY, CDR2 SYGVKD, per germline. The ends were cut back, 5 bases at V and 0 bases at J, with 12 bases in the middle. There are 15 residues in the CDR3. In DNA, the CDR3 is TGTGCCATCAGTACGGACATCTCTAGCACAGATACGCAGTATTTT. It encodes CAISTDISSTDTQYF.

The chain uses TRBV10-1 and TRBJ2-3, with 7 positions matching TRBD2. After removal of 0 bases from V and 8 bases from J, the junction contained 2 bases not matched to a gene. Germline loops: CDR1 WNHNN, CDR2 SYGVQD (reference sequence). CDR3 length equals 13 residues. This chain's CDR3 is CASSESLAATQYF. CDR3 bases: TGCGCCAGCAGTGAGTCTCTAGCGGCTACGCAGTATTTT.